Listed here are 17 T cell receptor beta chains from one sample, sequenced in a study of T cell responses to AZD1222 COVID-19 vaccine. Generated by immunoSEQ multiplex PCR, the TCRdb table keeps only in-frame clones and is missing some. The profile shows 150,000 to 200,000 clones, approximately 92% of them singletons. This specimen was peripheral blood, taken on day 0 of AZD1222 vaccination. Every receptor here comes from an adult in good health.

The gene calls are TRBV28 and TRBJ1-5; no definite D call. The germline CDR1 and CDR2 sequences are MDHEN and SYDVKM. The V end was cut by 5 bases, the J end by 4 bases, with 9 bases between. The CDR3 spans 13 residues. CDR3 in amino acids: CASSTNTNQPQHF. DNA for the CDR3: TGTGCCAGCAGTACCAACACAAATCAGCCCCAGCATTTT.

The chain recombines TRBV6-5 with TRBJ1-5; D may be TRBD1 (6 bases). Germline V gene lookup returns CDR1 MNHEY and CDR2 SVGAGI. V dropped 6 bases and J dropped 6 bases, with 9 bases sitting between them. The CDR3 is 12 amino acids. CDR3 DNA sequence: TGTGCCAGCAGGCAGGGGACTCAGCCCCAGCATTTT. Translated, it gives CASRQGTQPQHF.

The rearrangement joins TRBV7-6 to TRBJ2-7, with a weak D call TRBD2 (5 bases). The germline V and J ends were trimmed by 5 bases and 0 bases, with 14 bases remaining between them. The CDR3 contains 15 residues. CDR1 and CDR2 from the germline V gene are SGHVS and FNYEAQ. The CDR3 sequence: CASSPSGLSSYEQYF. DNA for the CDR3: TGTGCCAGCAGCCCCAGCGGTCTCAGCTCCTACGAGCAGTACTTC. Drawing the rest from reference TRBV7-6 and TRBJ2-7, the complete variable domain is GAGVSQSPRYKVTKRGQDVALRCDPISGHVSLYWYRQALGQGPEFLTYFNYEAQQDKSGLPNDRFSAERPEGSISTLTIQRTEQRDSAMYRCASSPSGLSSYEQYFGPGTRLTVT.

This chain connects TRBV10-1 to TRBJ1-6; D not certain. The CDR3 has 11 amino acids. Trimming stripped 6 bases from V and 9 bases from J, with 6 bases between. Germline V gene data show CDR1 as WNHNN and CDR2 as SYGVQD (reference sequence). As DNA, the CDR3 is TGCGCCAGCAGCCCAATTTCACCCCTCCACTTT. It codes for CASSPISPLHF.

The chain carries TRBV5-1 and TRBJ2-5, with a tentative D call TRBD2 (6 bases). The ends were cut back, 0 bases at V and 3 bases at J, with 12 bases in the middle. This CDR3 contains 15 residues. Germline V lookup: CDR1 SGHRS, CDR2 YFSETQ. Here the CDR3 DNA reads TGCGCCAGCAGCTTGGGTCTAGCGAGGGAAGAGACCCAGTACTTC. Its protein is CASSLGLAREETQYF.

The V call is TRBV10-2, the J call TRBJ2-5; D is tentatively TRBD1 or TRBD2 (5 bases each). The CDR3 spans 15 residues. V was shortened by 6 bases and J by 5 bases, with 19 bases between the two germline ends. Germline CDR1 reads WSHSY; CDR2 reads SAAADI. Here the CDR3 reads CASSPANRDGETQYF. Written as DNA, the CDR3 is TGCGCCAGCAGCCCCGCAAATCGGGACGGCGAGACCCAGTACTTC.

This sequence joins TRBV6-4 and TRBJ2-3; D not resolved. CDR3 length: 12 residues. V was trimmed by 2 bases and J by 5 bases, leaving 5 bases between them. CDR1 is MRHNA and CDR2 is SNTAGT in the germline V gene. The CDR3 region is CASSDREDTQYF. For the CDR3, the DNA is TGTGCCAGCAGTGACAGGGAAGATACGCAGTATTTT.

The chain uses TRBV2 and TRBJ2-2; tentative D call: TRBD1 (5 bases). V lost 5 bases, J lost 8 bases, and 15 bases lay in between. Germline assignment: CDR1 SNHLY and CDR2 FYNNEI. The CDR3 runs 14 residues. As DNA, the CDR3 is TGTGCCAGCAGTCGCGGACATTTGCCGGGGGAGCTGTTTTTT. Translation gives CASSRGHLPGELFF.

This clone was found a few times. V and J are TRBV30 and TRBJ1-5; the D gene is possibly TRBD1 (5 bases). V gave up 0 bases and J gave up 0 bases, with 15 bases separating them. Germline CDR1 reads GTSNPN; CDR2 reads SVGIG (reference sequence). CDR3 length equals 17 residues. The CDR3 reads CAWSVNSGLYSNQPQHF. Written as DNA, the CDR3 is TGTGCCTGGAGTGTGAATTCGGGGCTTTATAGCAATCAGCCCCAGCATTTT.

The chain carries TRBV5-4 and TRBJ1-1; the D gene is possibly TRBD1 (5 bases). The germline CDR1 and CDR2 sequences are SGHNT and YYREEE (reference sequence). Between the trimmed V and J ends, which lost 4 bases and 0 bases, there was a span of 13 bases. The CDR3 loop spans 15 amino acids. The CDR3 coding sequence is TGTGCCAGCAGCGGGGACGGATCGATGAACACTGAAGCTTTCTTT. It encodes CASSGDGSMNTEAFF.

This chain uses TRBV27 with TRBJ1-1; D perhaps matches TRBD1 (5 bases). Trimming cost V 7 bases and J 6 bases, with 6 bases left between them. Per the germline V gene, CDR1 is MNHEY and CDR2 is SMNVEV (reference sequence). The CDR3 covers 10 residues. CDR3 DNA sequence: TGTGCCAGCATAGGGGCTGAAGCTTTCTTT. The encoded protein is CASIGAEAFF.

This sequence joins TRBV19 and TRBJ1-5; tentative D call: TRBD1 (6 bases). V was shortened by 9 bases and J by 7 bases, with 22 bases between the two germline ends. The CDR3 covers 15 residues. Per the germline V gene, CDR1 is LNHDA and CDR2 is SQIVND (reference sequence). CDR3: CASQRGGGAGQPQHF. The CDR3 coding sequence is TGTGCCAGCCAACGCGGGGGGGGCGCAGGGCAGCCCCAGCATTTT.

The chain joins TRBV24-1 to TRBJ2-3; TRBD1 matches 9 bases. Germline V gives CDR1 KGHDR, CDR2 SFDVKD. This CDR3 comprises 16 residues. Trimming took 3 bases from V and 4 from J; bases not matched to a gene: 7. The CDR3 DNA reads TGTGCCACCAGTGATCCGGGACAGGGTTACCCAGATACGCAGTATTTT. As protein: CATSDPGQGYPDTQYF.

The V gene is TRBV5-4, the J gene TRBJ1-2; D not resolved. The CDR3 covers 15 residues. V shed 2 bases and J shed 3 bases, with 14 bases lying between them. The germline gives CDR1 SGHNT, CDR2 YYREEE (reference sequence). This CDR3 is CASSFKGRAYYGYTF. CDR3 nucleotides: TGTGCCAGCAGCTTCAAGGGCAGAGCCTACTATGGCTACACCTTC.

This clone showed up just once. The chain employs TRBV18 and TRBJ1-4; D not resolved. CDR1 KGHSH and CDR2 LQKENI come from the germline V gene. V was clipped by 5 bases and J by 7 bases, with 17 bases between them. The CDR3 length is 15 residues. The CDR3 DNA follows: TGTGCCAGCTCAGAGGACCAACAAGGCGGTGAAAAACTGTTTTTT. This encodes CASSEDQQGGEKLFF.

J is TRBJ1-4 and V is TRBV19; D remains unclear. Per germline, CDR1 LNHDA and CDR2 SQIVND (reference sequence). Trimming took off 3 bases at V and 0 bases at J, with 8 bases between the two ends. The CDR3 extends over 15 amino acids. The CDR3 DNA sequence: TGTGCCAGTAGTATTGGCTTCCCAACTAATGAAAAACTGTTTTTT. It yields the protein CASSIGFPTNEKLFF.

The CDR3 DNA sequence: TGTGCCACCAGCAGAGAACGGAATAATTCACCCCTCCACTTT. Translation: CATSRERNNSPLHF. The genes are TRBV15 and TRBJ1-6; D gene unclear. CDR3 size: 14 residues. V gave up 0 bases and J gave up 5 bases, with 5 bases separating them. Germline CDR1 LNHNV, CDR2 YYDKDF (reference sequence). The full variable domain, rest sourced from reference TRBV15 and TRBJ1-6, is DAMVIQNPRYQVTQFGKPVTLSCSQTLNHNVMYWYQQKSSQAPKLLFHYYDKDFNNEADTPDNFQSRRPNTSFCFLDIRSPGLGDTAMYLCATSRERNNSPLHFGNGTRLTVT.